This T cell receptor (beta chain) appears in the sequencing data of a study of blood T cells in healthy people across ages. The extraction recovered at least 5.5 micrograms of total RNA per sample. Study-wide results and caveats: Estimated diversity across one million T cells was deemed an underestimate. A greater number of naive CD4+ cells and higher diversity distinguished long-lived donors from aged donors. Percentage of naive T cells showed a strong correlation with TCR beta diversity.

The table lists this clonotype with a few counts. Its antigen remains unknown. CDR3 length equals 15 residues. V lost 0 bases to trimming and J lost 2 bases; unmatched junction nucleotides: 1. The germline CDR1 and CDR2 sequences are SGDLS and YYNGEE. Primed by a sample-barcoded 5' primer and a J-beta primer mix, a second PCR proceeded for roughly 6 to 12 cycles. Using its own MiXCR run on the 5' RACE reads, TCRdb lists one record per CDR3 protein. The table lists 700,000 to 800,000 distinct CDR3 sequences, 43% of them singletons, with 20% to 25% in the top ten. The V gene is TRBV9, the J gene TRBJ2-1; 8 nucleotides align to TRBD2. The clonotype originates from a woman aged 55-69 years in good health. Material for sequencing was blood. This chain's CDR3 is CASSVASGPYNEQFF. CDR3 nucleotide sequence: TGTGCCAGCAGCGTAGCTAGCGGGCCCTACAATGAGCAGTTCTTC. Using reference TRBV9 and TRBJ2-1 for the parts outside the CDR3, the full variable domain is DSGVTQTPKHLITATGQRVTLRCSPRSGDLSVYWYQQSLDQGLQFLIQYYNGEERAKGNILERFSAQQFPDLHSELNLSSLELGDSALYFCASSVASGPYNEQFFGPGTRLTVL.